This T cell receptor beta chain emerged from a study of siplizumab effects on memory and regulatory T cells. The study's findings and limits: The authors did not confirm suppressive function in proliferating Tregs from siplizumab cultures. Major contributors to the alloresponse seemed to be naive T cells, which also appeared more diverse than memory cells.

The data were produced by immunoSEQ multiplex PCR, yet TCRdb's version contains in-frame clones alone and is incomplete. The sample lists tens of thousands of clones; nearly 98% were seen once. This CDR3 is built from 18 residues. Germline V gene sequence: CDR1 MNHNS, CDR2 SASEGT. V was trimmed by 4 bases and J by 0 bases, leaving 22 bases between them. In the case of this clone: Its antigen is currently unknown.

Material: naive CD8+ T cells sorted from blood. The chain combines TRBV6-1 with TRBJ2-7; the D gene could be TRBD1 or TRBD2 (5 bases each). This sequence originates from a human donor in good health. The CDR3 region is CASSVSGFGTASSYEQYF. In DNA form, the CDR3 reads TGTGCCAGCAGTGTGTCCGGTTTTGGGACGGCGAGCTCCTACGAGCAGTACTTC.